This T cell receptor beta chain was found in a study of T cell changes during pregnancy in multiple sclerosis. The germline gives CDR1 MDHEN, CDR2 SYDVKM. Trimming took 4 bases from V and 2 from J; bases not matched to a gene: 3. The CDR3 loop spans 14 amino acids. TCRdb's table, derived via immunoSEQ multiplex PCR, lists solely in-frame clones and lacks some. Of about 58,000 clones in the sample, roughly 93% are singletons; the top ten hold more than 3%. The chain uses TRBV28 and TRBJ2-7; 9 bases match TRBD1. Specimen: CD8+ T cells from peripheral blood mononuclear cells, collected in the second trimester of pregnancy. The receptor's source is a female donor with multiple sclerosis, enrolled in a pregnancy study. The DNA of the CDR3 is TGTGCCAGCAGTTGGGGACAGGGAGCCTACGAGCAGTACTTC. Its translation: CASSWGQGAYEQYF.